The 7 T cell receptor beta chains below all came from one sample that was sequenced in a study of beta chain features in type 1 diabetes. Study-wide results and limits: Shorter TCRB CDR3s, moderately but significantly so, were found in Type 1 diabetes patients in all four CD4+ subsets.

No cognate antigen is known for these TCRs. Every isolated RNA sample was fully reverse transcribed, so sequencing captured expressed TCRB transcripts. Here immunoSEQ multiplex PCR was the method, and the copy in TCRdb shows in-frame clones only, minus some. The sample shows 130,000 or so clones, around 9% of them seen only once. Sample: central memory CD4+ T cells from blood. Receptor source: a man aged 30 to 45 with type 1 diabetes.

The genes are TRBV11-2 and TRBJ1-6; unclear D gene. Between the trimmed V and J ends, which lost 2 bases and 7 bases, there was a span of 15 bases. The CDR3 spans 16 residues. CDR1 is SGHAT, CDR2 FQNNGV, per germline. The CDR3 DNA reads TGTGCCAGCAGCTTATTCCCCCCTCTCGGGAATTCACCCCTCCACTTT. Encoded protein: CASSLFPPLGNSPLHF.

Only a few counts were recorded for this clone. The rearrangement links TRBV30 to TRBJ1-1; D gene ambiguous. Trimming removed 2 bases at V and 0 bases at J, with 4 bases between. Germline CDR1 and CDR2: GTSNPN and SVGIG (reference sequence). The CDR3 is 12 amino acids. CDR3 in amino acids: CAWSPLNTEAFF. The CDR3 coding sequence is TGTGCCTGGAGTCCATTGAACACTGAAGCTTTCTTT. Together with reference TRBV30 and TRBJ1-1, the CDR3 gives the full variable domain: SQTIHQWPATLVQPVGSPLSLECTVEGTSNPNLYWYRQAAGRGLQLLFYSVGIGQISSEVPQNLSASRPQDRQFILSSKKLLLSDSGFYLCAWSPLNTEAFFGQGTRLTVV.

This clone turned up a few times. The chain links TRBV11-2 to TRBJ2-1, with a weak D call TRBD2 (5 bases). The V gene lost 8 bases and the J gene lost 2 bases, with 7 bases spanning the gap. This CDR3 contains 12 residues. Germline V gene sequence: CDR1 SGHAT, CDR2 FQNNGV. CDR3 DNA sequence: TGTGCCAGCCACGGGACCTACAATGAGCAGTTCTTC. Residues: CASHGTYNEQFF.

A few counts support this clone. The chain employs TRBV23-1 and TRBJ2-6; 8 bases line up with TRBD1. TRBV23-1 is an ORF, and what it does is uncertain. The CDR3 consists of 18 residues. V shed 6 bases, J shed 1 base, and the junction held 11 bases outside the gene matches. In nucleotides, the CDR3 is TGCGCCAGCAGCCCCTCCAGGACAGGGCTGTCTGGGGCCAACGTCCTGACTTTC. Translation gives CASSPSRTGLSGANVLTF.

Only a few counts were recorded for this clone. Here the CDR3 DNA reads TGTGCCAGCAGCTTTTGGGACAGGGCGTACGAGCAGTACTTC. Translated: CASSFWDRAYEQYF. The genes are TRBV5-4 and TRBJ2-7; 9 bases fit TRBD1. The V segment lost 2 bases and the J segment 4 bases; nucleotides outside the gene matches: 4. This CDR3 contains 14 residues. The V gene's germline CDR1 is SGHNT and CDR2 YYREEE (reference sequence).

This clone was recorded a few times. This chain links TRBV25-1 with TRBJ2-3; D is undetermined. The CDR3 has 14 amino acids. Germline lookup yields CDR1 MGHDK and CDR2 SYGVNS. V was clipped by 6 bases and J by 0 bases, with 10 bases between them. As DNA, the CDR3 is TGTGCCAGCAGGGAGCGCCTTAGCACAGATACGCAGTATTTT. This sequence encodes CASRERLSTDTQYF.

V is TRBV30 and J is TRBJ2-1, with a weak D call TRBD2 (6 bases). Germline V gene sequence: CDR1 GTSNPN, CDR2 SVGIG (reference sequence). V was cut by 2 bases and J by 10 bases, with 15 bases left in between. The CDR3 consists of 13 residues. The DNA for the CDR3 is TGTGCCTGGAGTAAAGTAGGGGCGGGGGAGCAGTTCTTC. Amino acid sequence: CAWSKVGAGEQFF.